One sample yielded the 10 T cell receptor beta chains listed below, sequenced in a study of shared clonotypes between healthy human individuals. Assay: immunoSEQ multiplex PCR; the TCRdb copy retains only in-frame clones and omits some. The data show about 1 million clones, roughly 80% seen once. The sample comprised memory CD4+ T cells sorted from blood. Subset described: CD45RA-negative fraction. Receptors were obtained from a man between 18 and 29 years old in good health.

The J gene is TRBJ2-7, the V gene TRBV9; 9 bases match TRBD2. The CDR3 is made up of 18 amino acids. Per the germline V gene, CDR1 is SGDLS and CDR2 is YYNGEE. The J segment lost 1 base and the V segment lost 0 bases, leaving 11 bases of the junction unmatched. CDR3 residues: CASSVDYSGSGNSYEQYF. The CDR3 DNA reads TGTGCCAGCAGCGTAGATTATAGCGGGAGTGGAAATTCCTACGAGCAGTACTTC.

The rearrangement links TRBV7-9 to TRBJ2-1, with no clear D. Germline CDR1 SEHNR, CDR2 FQNEAQ (reference sequence). The CDR3 consists of 15 residues. V was shortened by 3 bases and J by 3 bases, with 12 bases between the two germline ends. The CDR3 nucleotides are TGTGCCAGCAGCTTCCCTAATGGGGACTACAATGAGCAGTTCTTC. This codes for CASSFPNGDYNEQFF.

The chain links TRBV11-2 to TRBJ1-4; 8 nucleotides match TRBD1. The CDR3 covers 18 residues. Germline trimming cut 2 bases from V and 8 bases from J; bases unmatched to any gene: 16. CDR1 is SGHAT and CDR2 is FQNNGV in the germline V gene. Written as DNA, the CDR3 is TGTGCCAGCAGCTTAACTCCAGGGGGCTTCGGTCCTGGAGAAAAACTGTTTTTT. It is translated as CASSLTPGGFGPGEKLFF.

CDR3 sequence reads: CASGETGGSTPLHF. CDR3 sequence (DNA): TGTGCCAGCGGGGAGACAGGGGGCTCTACACCCCTCCACTTT. This chain connects TRBV6-1 to TRBJ1-6; 10 bases map to TRBD1. Germline trimming cut 8 bases from V and 11 bases from J; bases unmatched to any gene: 9. This CDR3 is 14 amino acids long. Germline V gives CDR1 MNHNS, CDR2 SASEGT.

In nucleotides, the CDR3 is TGTGCCAGCAGCTTATTGGTGGCAGCTGAAGCTTTCTTT. As protein: CASSLLVAAEAFF. The rearrangement links TRBV11-2 to TRBJ1-1; D ambiguous. Trimming stripped 2 bases from V and 6 bases from J, with 10 bases between. The CDR3 sequence is 13 residues long. CDR1 is SGHAT, CDR2 FQNNGV, per germline.

The rearrangement joins TRBV5-1 to TRBJ2-2, with D unclear. V lost 4 bases to trimming and J lost 5 bases, with 12 bases between them. CDR1 is SGHRS, CDR2 YFSETQ, per germline. The CDR3 covers 14 residues. This chain's CDR3 is CASSTLSRTGELFF. CDR3 DNA: TGCGCCAGCAGCACACTTTCCAGGACCGGGGAGCTGTTTTTT.

In regard to this clone: The sample contains more than one DNA sequence encoding this CDR3. This chain links TRBV7-2 with TRBJ1-5; 7 nucleotides agree with TRBD1. V was pared by 4 bases and J by 4 bases, with 7 bases of the junction left unmatched. Germline lookup yields CDR1 SGHTA and CDR2 FQGNSA. The CDR3 has 15 residues. CDR3 sequence: CASSSGQGVNQPQHF. The CDR3, as DNA: TGTGCCAGCAGCTCCGGCCAGGGGGTTAATCAGCCCCAGCATTTT.

The chain couples TRBV2 to TRBJ1-6; 7 bases are a match to TRBD1. The CDR3 runs to 15 residues. J was trimmed by 10 bases and V by 2 bases; bases with no gene match: 8. From germline, CDR1 is SNHLY and CDR2 FYNNEI. The CDR3 sequence is CASSEHRGGGSPLHF. The CDR3 region has the DNA TGTGCCAGCAGTGAACACAGGGGAGGTGGCTCACCCCTCCACTTT.

V usage is TRBV6-4 and J usage is TRBJ2-3, with no clear D. The CDR3 is made up of 11 amino acids. Germline-derived CDR1 and CDR2 are MRHNA and SNTAGT. With 5 bases removed from V and 2 bases from J, the gap between germline ends came to 2 bases. CDR3 in amino acids: CASSPTDTQYF. The CDR3, as DNA: TGTGCCAGCAGTCCCACAGATACGCAGTATTTT.

The chain joins TRBV5-4 to TRBJ2-3; 9 bases match TRBD2. Unmatched junction bases numbered 16, after V lost 4 bases and J lost 7 bases. CDR1 and CDR2 (germline): SGHNT, YYREEE (reference sequence). The CDR3 spans 17 residues. DNA of the CDR3: TGTGCCAGCAGCCCCCCCAGGTCTAGCGGGGCTTCCTATACGCAGTATTTT. Encoded protein: CASSPPRSSGASYTQYF.